This is a list of T cell receptor beta chains from one sample in a study of blood T cell repertoires in COVID-19. Assay used: immunoSEQ multiplex PCR; TCRdb lists only in-frame clones, some missing. This sample has under 200,000 clones, with 80% to 90% found just once. The source material was peripheral blood. All receptors derive from a woman in her 70s with COVID-19, enrolled during active disease. CDR3s include the opening cysteine and the closing phenylalanine or tryptophan. Each record gives: V gene, clone size, J gene, D gene, CDR3 DNA, CDR3 protein. A D gene is named only where the DNA matches it firmly. Clone size appears in some rows only: once, few, many, or a class for an expanded clone.

TRBV28	.	TRBJ1-4	.	TGTGCCAGCAGTTCATACCACAGGACGGAAGATAATGAAAAACTGTTTTTT	CASSSYHRTEDNEKLFF
TRBV7-2	.	TRBJ1-3	.	TGTGCCAGCAGCTTAGATTCGGGGGGTGACACCATATATTTT	CASSLDSGGDTIYF
TRBV6-5	once	TRBJ1-4	.	TGTGCCAGCAGTCCTGGGAGGGTGGCTAATGAAAAACTGTTTTTT	CASSPGRVANEKLFF
TRBV5-6	.	TRBJ2-1	TRBD1	TGTGCCAGCAGTTCCCCGGGACAGATTTTGGGTCCGTCCTACAATGAGCAGTTCTTC	CASSSPGQILGPSYNEQFF
TRBV11-2	.	TRBJ1-1	TRBD1	TGTGCCAGCAGCCCGGACAGGGACACTGAAGCTTTCTTT	CASSPDRDTEAFF
TRBV29-1	.	TRBJ2-1	TRBD2	TGCAGCTCTCTAGCGGGAGCAACCCCCAATGAGCAGTTCTTC	CSSLAGATPNEQFF
TRBV3-1/TRBV3-2	.	TRBJ2-7	TRBD2	TGTGCCAGCAGCCAAGGACGTATGCTAGCGGGAGGGTTATACGAGCAGTACTTC	CASSQGRMLAGGLYEQYF
TRBV28	.	TRBJ1-2	TRBD1	TGTGCCAGCAGTTCTGGACAGGCGAACTATGGCTACACCTTC	CASSSGQANYGYTF
TRBV12-3/TRBV12-4	.	TRBJ1-2	TRBD1	TGTGCCAGCAGTTATCGGGACAGCCATGGCTACACCTTC	CASSYRDSHGYTF
TRBV9	.	TRBJ1-1	TRBD1	TGTGCCAGCAGCGTAGCTCTCCAGGGGGCTGAAGCTTTCTTT	CASSVALQGAEAFF
TRBV7-8	few	TRBJ2-5	.	TGTGCCAGCAGCCCCAATACAGGGAAGTCAGCAGAGACCCAGTACTTC	CASSPNTGKSAETQYF
TRBV28	.	TRBJ1-1	.	TGTGCCAGCTTCAAGCTAGGTTGGACTGAAGCTTTCTTT	CASFKLGWTEAFF
TRBV3-1/TRBV3-2	.	TRBJ1-1	.	TGTGCCAGCAGCCACTTAGGGGGAACTGAAGCTTTCTTT	CASSHLGGTEAFF
TRBV30	few	TRBJ1-2	.	TGTGCCTGGAGTGCTTTAATACAGGGCCTTTATGGCTACACCTTC	CAWSALIQGLYGYTF
TRBV27	.	TRBJ2-3	TRBD2	TGTGCCAGCAGTCAAGTCGGACTAGCGGGGAGCACAGATACGCAGTATTTT	CASSQVGLAGSTDTQYF
TRBV28	.	TRBJ1-4	.	TGTGCCAGCAGTTCGCCCTTGGGGGAGGACGAAAAACTGTTTTTT	CASSSPLGEDEKLFF
TRBV5-6	.	TRBJ2-5	TRBD1	TGTGCCAGCAGCTTTAAGTCCGGGACAGGATTTCTCAAGACCCAGTACTTC	CASSFKSGTGFLKTQYF
TRBV9	.	TRBJ1-2	TRBD1	TGTGCCAGCAGCACACGGACGGGACAGGCTGGCTACACCTTC	CASSTRTGQAGYTF
TRBV7-8	.	TRBJ2-7	.	TGTGCCAGCAGCCGACAGGCCTCCTACGAGCAGTACTTC	CASSRQASYEQYF
TRBV24-1	.	TRBJ2-2	.	TGTGCCACCAGTGTATCCACGCCTACGAACACCGGGGAGCTGTTTTTT	CATSVSTPTNTGELFF
TRBV5-1	.	TRBJ2-3	TRBD2	TGCGCCAGCAGGGCGGGAGGGAGGATCACAGATACGCAGTATTTT	CASRAGGRITDTQYF
TRBV30	few	TRBJ1-5	.	TGTGCCTGGAGGACTGATAGCAATCAGCCCCAGCATTTT	CAWRTDSNQPQHF